One sample yielded the 25 T cell receptor beta chains listed below, sequenced in a study of Graves' ophthalmopathy and Graves' hyperthyroidism. Amplification from RNA transcripts yielded the TCR beta CDR3 regions. HTBI primers were employed in first-round RT-PCR, then a second-round multiplex PCR followed. Via MiXCR, TCRdb re-called the multiplex PCR reads, giving one row per CDR3 protein. The repertoire has some 410,000 distinct CDR3 sequences, under 25% of them found once; the top ten carry under 3.5%. Sequencing input: peripheral blood. The source of these receptors is a young woman with stable Graves' hyperthyroidism.

This clonotype was recorded many times. The rearrangement joins TRBV7-2 to TRBJ2-7; the match to TRBD1 covers 9 bases. CDR3 length equals 14 residues. The ends lost 6 bases at V and 6 bases at J; junction bases unmatched: 9. The germline CDR1 and CDR2 sequences are SGHTA and FQGNSA. The CDR3 DNA follows: TGTGCCAGCAGGAACACAGGGGGCGAGGGCGAGCAGTACTTC. It yields the protein CASRNTGGEGEQYF.

At least ten counts were recorded for this clonotype. The rearrangement uses TRBV3-1 and TRBJ2-7; 7 bases line up with TRBD1. Losses at the gene ends were 0 bases for V and 0 bases for J; bases not matched to a gene: 5. CDR1 LGHDT and CDR2 YNNKEL come from the germline V gene (reference sequence). The CDR3 extends over 16 amino acids. CDR3: CASSQDGGQLSYEQYF. For the CDR3, the DNA is TGTGCCAGCAGCCAAGATGGGGGACAGCTCTCCTACGAGCAGTACTTC.

There are many counts of this clonotype. A junction end diverges from the germline sequence, so it may reflect a read error. The chain couples TRBV7-2 to TRBJ2-5; no clear D. The CDR3 runs to 13 residues. Germline assignment: CDR1 SGHTA and CDR2 FQGNSA. CDR3 nucleotide sequence: TGTGCCAGCAGCTTAGCGAACCCCCCCACGTCGCACTTC. As protein: CASSLANPPTSHF.

The V call is TRBV6-5, the J call TRBJ2-7; TRBD2 aligns across 10 bases. Trimming removed 2 bases from V and 5 bases from J; junction bases left unmatched: 9. The CDR3 totals 16 residues. CDR1 and CDR2 from the germline V gene are MNHEY and SVGAGI. The CDR3 sequence is CASSYALLAGLDEQYF. The CDR3 region has the DNA TGTGCCAGCAGTTACGCGCTACTAGCGGGACTCGACGAGCAGTACTTC.

This clonotype showed up many times. V usage is TRBV12-3 or TRBV12-4 and J usage is TRBJ2-7, with D unclear. This CDR3 comprises 14 residues. The V and J ends lost 3 bases and 5 bases respectively, with 14 bases between them. The CDR3 region has the DNA TGTGCCAGCAGTTTCGACTGGGCCCTAAACGAGCAGTACTTC. This gives the protein CASSFDWALNEQYF.

The V and J genes are TRBV11-1 and TRBJ1-2; D might be TRBD1 (6 bases). Germline V gene data show CDR1 as SGHAT and CDR2 as FQDESV (reference sequence). The V end was cut by 3 bases, the J end by 6 bases, with 20 bases between. The CDR3 has 16 amino acids. As DNA, the CDR3 is TGTGCCAGCAGCTTTGATCGTGGGGGCGGGCATAATGGCTACACCTTC. This sequence encodes CASSFDRGGGHNGYTF.

This clonotype occurred many times. V usage is TRBV7-8 and J usage is TRBJ1-2; perhaps TRBD1 as D (6 bases). The CDR3 has 14 residues. With 5 bases removed from V and 8 bases from J, the gap between germline ends came to 18 bases. CDR1 and CDR2 (germline): SGHVS, FQNEAQ. DNA for the CDR3: TGTGCCAGCAGCCAACGCCCGGGACACGGAGGCTACACCTTC. Translation: CASSQRPGHGGYTF.

This clonotype has a count of ten or more. The gene calls are TRBV11-2 and TRBJ1-2, with D possibly matching TRBD1 (6 bases). CDR1 is SGHAT, CDR2 FQNNGV, per germline. The CDR3 runs to 15 residues. The V gene lost 1 base and the J gene lost 4 bases, with 13 bases spanning the gap. CDR3 loop: CASSLGLDSPYGYTF. CDR3 coding DNA: TGTGCCAGCAGCTTAGGATTGGACAGCCCCTATGGCTACACCTTC. Complete variable domain (other parts from reference TRBV11-2 and TRBJ1-2): EAGVAQSPRYKIIEKRQSVAFWCNPISGHATLYWYQQILGQGPKLLIQFQNNGVVDDSQLPKDRFSAERLKGVDSTLKIQPAKLEDSAVYLCASSLGLDSPYGYTFGSGTRLTVV.

In this sample, this clonotype turned up a few times. The chain couples TRBV6-1 to TRBJ2-1, with D hard to call. Trimming left V 3 bases short and J 4 bases short, with 13 bases between. This CDR3 is 15 amino acids long. CDR1 is MNHNS and CDR2 is SASEGT in the germline V gene. Here the CDR3 DNA reads TGTGCCAGCAGTGAGGTACCGTCGGGTTACAATGAGCAGTTCTTC. Encoded protein: CASSEVPSGYNEQFF.

The chain links TRBV6-2 or TRBV6-3 to TRBJ1-1, with D unclear. CDR1 and CDR2 (germline): MNHEY, SVGEGT. V was pared by 2 bases and J by 7 bases, with 8 bases between. This CDR3 comprises 12 residues. In DNA, the CDR3 is TGTGCCAGCAGTTACGAGGGCGGTGAAGCTTTCTTT. It specifies CASSYEGGEAFF.

The genes are TRBV5-1 and TRBJ2-5; D is perhaps TRBD1 (5 bases). The CDR3 spans 14 residues. The germline CDR1 and CDR2 sequences are SGHRS and YFSETQ. V lost 1 base to trimming and J lost 4 bases, with 11 bases between them. The CDR3 sequence: CASSLCRVGETQYF. The CDR3 DNA sequence: TGCGCCAGCAGCTTGTGCAGGGTCGGAGAGACCCAGTACTTC.

This clonotype occurred many times. In DNA form, the CDR3 reads TGTGCCAGCACCGGGGGTGCCCCGTACGAGCAGTACTTC. Its protein is CASTGGAPYEQYF. The J gene is TRBJ2-7, the V gene TRBV28, with a tentative D call TRBD2 (6 bases). Trimming stripped 7 bases from V and 4 bases from J, with 14 bases between. The CDR3 has 13 residues. CDR1 MDHEN and CDR2 SYDVKM come from the germline V gene. Full variable domain (missing parts from reference TRBV28 and TRBJ2-7): DVKVTQSSRYLVKRTGEKVFLECVQDMDHENMFWYRQDPGLGLRLIYFSYDVKMKEKGDIPEGYSVSREKKERFSLILESASTNQTSMYLCASTGGAPYEQYFGPGTRLTVT.

This clonotype was seen repeatedly, ten times or more. The rearrangement links TRBV2 to TRBJ2-7; no reliable D call. Germline V gives CDR1 SNHLY, CDR2 FYNNEI. V was shortened by 8 bases and J by 2 bases, with 13 bases between the two germline ends. This CDR3 spans 13 amino acids. The CDR3 nucleotides are TGTGCCAGCGCTATGCAGAGAACCTACGAGCAGTACTTC. Amino acids: CASAMQRTYEQYF.

This clonotype was seen many times. The chain employs TRBV28 and TRBJ2-5; D is ambiguous. This CDR3 has 18 residues. V shed 5 bases and J shed 3 bases, with 25 bases lying between them. Per germline, CDR1 MDHEN and CDR2 SYDVKM. CDR3 nucleotides: TGTGCCAGCAGTCCCCTCAGGACGCAAGTTGGGGTTAAAGAGACCCAGTACTTC. The encoded protein is CASSPLRTQVGVKETQYF.

This clonotype appeared many times. DNA for the CDR3: TGCAGTGCTAGTGTGCGACAATTTAATTCACCCCTCCACTTT. This sequence encodes CSASVRQFNSPLHF. This chain uses TRBV20-1 with TRBJ1-6; D gene unclear. Trimming took off 3 bases at V and 6 bases at J, with 12 bases between the two ends. CDR1 DFQATT and CDR2 SNEGSKA come from the germline V gene (reference sequence). The CDR3 is 14 residues long.

This clonotype came up many times. The genes are TRBV27 and TRBJ2-5, with a possible D match to TRBD2 (5 bases). Germline V gene sequence: CDR1 MNHEY, CDR2 SMNVEV (reference sequence). V shed 6 bases and J shed 2 bases, with 13 bases lying between them. The CDR3 runs to 14 residues. CDR3 region: CASSEGDLQETQYF. The CDR3 bases are TGTGCCAGCAGCGAGGGTGACTTACAAGAGACCCAGTACTTC.

This clonotype was seen repeatedly, ten times or more. The V call is TRBV11-2, the J call TRBJ2-7; 7 bases are shared with TRBD2. CDR3 length: 14 amino acids. Per the germline V gene, CDR1 is SGHAT and CDR2 is FQNNGV. V shed 7 bases, J shed 3 bases, and the junction held 9 bases outside the gene matches. CDR3 in amino acids: CASTLSGIIYEQYF. Here the CDR3 DNA reads TGTGCCAGCACCCTCAGCGGGATCATCTACGAGCAGTACTTC. Filled out from reference TRBV11-2 and TRBJ2-7, the complete variable domain reads EAGVAQSPRYKIIEKRQSVAFWCNPISGHATLYWYQQILGQGPKLLIQFQNNGVVDDSQLPKDRFSAERLKGVDSTLKIQPAKLEDSAVYLCASTLSGIIYEQYFGPGTRLTVT.

This clonotype showed up many times. The CDR3 reads CASSGTGRGEETQYF. The DNA for the CDR3 is TGCGCCAGCAGTGGGACAGGGAGAGGAGAAGAGACCCAGTACTTC. V gene TRBV5-1 combines with J gene TRBJ2-5; 9 bases fit TRBD1. Trimming removed 5 bases from V and 3 bases from J; junction bases left unmatched: 8. Germline V gene sequence: CDR1 SGHRS, CDR2 YFSETQ. The CDR3 contains 15 residues.

This clonotype has a count of ten or more. The chain couples TRBV6-2 or TRBV6-3 to TRBJ2-7; TRBD2 matches at 12 bases. The CDR3 contains 18 residues. Per the germline V gene, CDR1 is MNHEY and CDR2 is SVGEGT. Trimming took 4 bases from V and 2 from J; bases not matched to a gene: 12. CDR3 region: CASSFYAGLAGLPYEQYF. In DNA, the CDR3 is TGTGCCAGCAGTTTCTACGCCGGACTAGCGGGACTACCCTACGAGCAGTACTTC.

Many counts were recorded for this clonotype. The chain uses TRBV6-2 or TRBV6-3 and TRBJ2-7; D ambiguous. CDR1 and CDR2 from the germline V gene are MNHEY and SVGEGT. V lost 7 bases and J lost 0, with 13 bases in between. The CDR3 has 14 residues. The CDR3 here is CASMSRVSSYEQYF. DNA for the CDR3: TGTGCCAGCATGAGTAGGGTGAGCTCCTACGAGCAGTACTTC.

This clonotype was recorded a few times. This sequence joins TRBV24-1 and TRBJ1-5; no reliable D call. V was cut by 5 bases and J by 0 bases, with 10 bases left in between. CDR3 size: 15 residues. In germline, CDR1 is KGHDR, CDR2 SFDVKD. CDR3 DNA sequence: TGTGCCACCAGTGGTACAACCTCTAGCAATCAGCCCCAGCATTTT. Residues: CATSGTTSSNQPQHF.

This clonotype was counted ten times or more. The chain carries TRBV27 and TRBJ2-7; 7 bases align to TRBD2. J was trimmed by 1 base and V by 3 bases; bases with no gene match: 9. The germline V gene encodes CDR1 MNHEY and CDR2 SMNVEV (reference sequence). The CDR3 length is 16 residues. CDR3 residues: CASSLGVGGRSYEQYF. CDR3 nucleotide sequence: TGTGCCAGCAGTTTGGGGGTGGGAGGGCGATCCTACGAGCAGTACTTC.

This clonotype was recorded many times. The chain combines TRBV20-1 with TRBJ1-5; 8 nucleotides align to TRBD1. J was trimmed by 4 bases and V by 5 bases; bases with no gene match: 16. Germline CDR1 is DFQATT and CDR2 is SNEGSKA (reference sequence). This CDR3 has 17 amino acids. The CDR3 DNA is TGCAGTGCTCACGACAGGGGCAGGCTTAGGGTGAATCAGCCCCAGCATTTT. As protein: CSAHDRGRLRVNQPQHF.

This clonotype was seen many times. J is TRBJ1-2 and V is TRBV4-1, with 11 bases aligning to TRBD1. V dropped 4 bases and J dropped 5; count of bases not matched to a gene: 9. CDR3 length equals 16 residues. Germline CDR1 reads MGHRA; CDR2 reads YSYEKL. The CDR3 sequence is CASSPGQGAFGYGYTF. The CDR3 bases are TGCGCCAGCAGCCCTGGACAGGGGGCCTTTGGATATGGCTACACCTTC.

This clonotype was seen repeatedly, ten times or more. This sequence joins TRBV12-3 or TRBV12-4 and TRBJ2-7, with 11 nucleotides matching TRBD1. With V trimmed by 5 bases and J by 3 bases, 6 bases remained unmatched. The CDR3 length is 15 residues. CDR3 amino acids: CASSARTGGIYEQYF. DNA of the CDR3: TGTGCCAGCAGTGCCAGGACAGGGGGCATCTACGAGCAGTACTTC.